The clone carrying this TCR beta chain was detected ten times or more. The target antigen is unknown. The iRepertoire nested amplicon-rescue multiplex PCR amplified TCR alpha and beta CDR3s from RNA. Input was 100-400 ng of tissue mRNA or PBMC total RNA. One entry per CDR3 protein results from TCRdb running MiXCR on the multiplex PCR reads. The sample consists of approximately 120,000 distinct CDR3 sequences, 20% to 25% of them appearing once. This record belongs to a study of glioma-infiltrating T cells. V was clipped by 7 bases and J by 11 bases; unmatched bases: 14. In germline, CDR1 is LNHNV, CDR2 YYDKDF (reference sequence). The CDR3 runs 14 residues. Notes on the study in general: Tissue and blood shared very few CDR3 sequences.

The specimen sequenced was glioma tissue, nonneoplastic brain tissue, or PBMCs (not recorded which). This receptor was obtained from a human donor with low-grade glioma or glioblastoma, undergoing nonglioma brain surgery, or in good health (not recorded which). The chain employs TRBV15 and TRBJ1-1; the match to TRBD1 covers 9 bases. In nucleotides, the CDR3 is TGTGCCACCAACCTACAGGGGGCGGGTGGTAAGGCTTTCTTT. Protein sequence: CATNLQGAGGKAFF.